This passage covers 17 T cell receptor beta chains from one sample sequenced in a study of long-term antiretroviral therapy in people with HIV. Assay version v3.0 of immunoSEQ was used, and it was run at survey level. Profiling relied on immunoSEQ multiplex PCR, and the TCRdb table lists in-frame clones only, not all of them. The sample holds some 22,000 clones; around 90% are singletons and the top ten take 3.5% to 4.5%. Sequencing used unsorted PBMCs, obtained 2.3 years after starting antiretroviral therapy. The receptor set was obtained from a man aged 60 to 69 with HIV.

This clone appeared once. The rearrangement joins TRBV15 to TRBJ2-3; the D is unclear. Germline loops: CDR1 LNHNV, CDR2 YYDKDF (reference sequence). The CDR3 runs 11 residues. Deletions cut 11 bases from V and 3 bases from J, with 9 bases between. CDR3 DNA: TGTGCCGTAAGAAGAACAGATACGCAGTATTTT. Amino acids: CAVRRTDTQYF.

The rearrangement uses TRBV4-2 and TRBJ2-1, with no clear D. This CDR3 is built from 15 residues. Germline-derived CDR1 and CDR2 are LGHNA and YNFKEQ. The ends were cut back, 1 base at V and 8 bases at J, with 15 bases in the middle. CDR3 residues: CASSQGSRSIDEQFF. Written as DNA, the CDR3 is TGTGCCAGCAGCCAAGGGAGTAGATCTATCGATGAGCAGTTCTTC.

V is TRBV5-5 and J is TRBJ1-2; the match to TRBD1 covers 8 bases. This CDR3 spans 15 amino acids. V shed 5 bases and J 1 base; nucleotides not matched to a gene: 7. Germline-derived CDR1 and CDR2 are SGHKS and YYEKEE (reference sequence). The CDR3 bases are TGTGCCAGCAGGAAGACAGGGGCCCTTAACTATGGCTACACCTTC. Translation: CASRKTGALNYGYTF.

V and J are TRBV4-2 and TRBJ2-4, with TRBD2 matching over 8 bases. V lost 1 base to trimming and J lost 5 bases; unmatched junction nucleotides: 1. The germline V gene has CDR1 LGHNA and CDR2 YNFKEQ. The CDR3 contains 14 residues. CDR3 nucleotides: TGTGCCAGCAGCCAAGCCGGGGGGGAAAACATTCAGTACTTC. It is translated as CASSQAGGENIQYF.

This rearrangement joins TRBV5-1 to TRBJ2-5; 9 nucleotides line up with TRBD1. Germline V CDR1 and CDR2: SGHRS, YFSETQ. This CDR3 spans 16 amino acids. V dropped 4 bases and J dropped 7; count of bases not matched to a gene: 14. The CDR3 reads CASSNGGTGWVGTQYF. CDR3 bases: TGCGCCAGCAGCAATGGCGGGACAGGGTGGGTCGGGACCCAGTACTTC. The full variable domain, its missing parts supplied by reference TRBV5-1 and TRBJ2-5, is KAGVTQTPRYLIKTRGQQVTLSCSPISGHRSVSWYQQTPGQGLQFLFEYFSETQRNKGNFPGRFSGRQFSNSRSEMNVSTLELGDSALYLCASSNGGTGWVGTQYFGPGTRLLVL.

The chain links TRBV30 to TRBJ2-1, with TRBD2 matching 10 bases. The CDR3 is 18 residues long. The germline V gene encodes CDR1 GTSNPN and CDR2 SVGIG (reference sequence). Trimming removed 1 base from V and 3 bases from J; junction bases left unmatched: 12. The chain's CDR3 is CAWSGQGHRTSGYNEQFF. The CDR3 bases are TGTGCCTGGAGTGGCCAGGGGCATAGGACTAGCGGCTACAATGAGCAGTTCTTC. Complete variable domain (other parts from reference TRBV30 and TRBJ2-1): SQTIHQWPATLVQPVGSPLSLECTVEGTSNPNLYWYRQAAGRGLQLLFYSVGIGQISSEVPQNLSASRPQDRQFILSSKKLLLSDSGFYLCAWSGQGHRTSGYNEQFFGPGTRLTVL.

The chain joins TRBV5-1 to TRBJ2-7, with D possibly TRBD1 on 6 matching bases. Trimming cost V 5 bases and J 3 bases, with 12 bases left between them. Looked up from germline, CDR1 is SGHRS and CDR2 is YFSETQ. The CDR3 contains 13 residues. The CDR3 DNA follows: TGCGCCAGCAGTCTGGACAGAAGCTACGAGCAGTACTTC. Its protein product is CASSLDRSYEQYF.

The rearrangement joins TRBV19 to TRBJ1-3; the D is unclear. CDR3 length equals 17 residues. V shed 1 base and J shed 1 base, with 14 bases lying between them. Germline assignment: CDR1 LNHDA and CDR2 SQIVND (reference sequence). The CDR3 sequence: CASSIARAGWSGNTIYF. The CDR3, as DNA: TGTGCCAGTAGTATAGCCCGCGCAGGATGGTCTGGAAACACCATATATTTT.

The chain joins TRBV10-2 to TRBJ2-3; the match to TRBD2 covers 14 bases. V shed 5 bases and J 1 base; nucleotides not matched to a gene: 2. Germline V lookup: CDR1 WSHSY, CDR2 SAAADI. The CDR3 length is 16 residues. CDR3 loop: CASSPGLAGGTDTQYF. The CDR3 coding sequence is TGCGCCAGCAGTCCGGGACTAGCGGGGGGCACAGATACGCAGTATTTT.

CDR3 DNA: TGCGCCAGCAGCTTGTACGGGGGGGTCCTTAGAGAGCAGTACTTC. This codes for CASSLYGGVLREQYF. The V gene is TRBV5-1, the J gene TRBJ2-7; 8 nucleotides align to TRBD2. This CDR3 has 15 amino acids. Germline loops: CDR1 SGHRS, CDR2 YFSETQ. The junction had 10 bases not matched to a gene; V was cut back by 1 base and J by 7 bases. Filled out from reference TRBV5-1 and TRBJ2-7, the complete variable domain reads KAGVTQTPRYLIKTRGQQVTLSCSPISGHRSVSWYQQTPGQGLQFLFEYFSETQRNKGNFPGRFSGRQFSNSRSEMNVSTLELGDSALYLCASSLYGGVLREQYFGPGTRLTVT.

The gene calls are TRBV5-1 and TRBJ1-3; D gene ambiguous. V was trimmed by 5 bases and J by 0 bases, leaving 6 bases between them. CDR1 and CDR2 from the germline V gene are SGHRS and YFSETQ. This CDR3 spans 13 amino acids. CDR3 sequence reads: CASRGPSGNTIYF. The CDR3 DNA reads TGCGCCAGCAGAGGACCCTCTGGAAACACCATATATTTT.

J is TRBJ2-5 and V is TRBV2; D is unclear. CDR3 size: 10 residues. Germline CDR1 reads SNHLY; CDR2 reads FYNNEI. V was clipped by 4 bases and J by 6 bases, with 3 bases between them. In nucleotides, the CDR3 is TGTGCCAGCAGTGTTCAGACCCAGTACTTC. As protein: CASSVQTQYF.

The chain uses TRBV2 and TRBJ1-5, with D unresolved. The CDR3 extends over 14 amino acids. CDR1 and CDR2 (germline): SNHLY, FYNNEI. Trimming left V 2 bases short and J 4 bases short, with 9 bases between. The CDR3 DNA sequence: TGTGCCAGCAGTGAAACTGAGGAAAATCAGCCCCAGCATTTT. This translates into CASSETEENQPQHF.

The J gene is TRBJ2-7, the V gene TRBV11-3; D gene uncertain. Germline CDR1 is SGHNT and CDR2 is YENEEA. The CDR3 contains 13 residues. The V and J ends lost 1 base and 7 bases respectively, with 11 bases between them. CDR3 protein: CASSLAPTTEQYF. The CDR3 DNA follows: TGTGCCAGCAGCTTAGCCCCCACAACGGAGCAGTACTTC.

The gene calls are TRBV29-1 and TRBJ1-1; D not certain. Trimming shortened V by 4 bases and J by 1 base, and 7 bases separated the two germline ends. The CDR3 covers 12 residues. Germline CDR1 is SQVTM and CDR2 is ANQGSEA. CDR3 residues: CSVVVQNTEAFF. The DNA for the CDR3 is TGCAGCGTTGTAGTTCAGAACACTGAAGCTTTCTTT.

This sequence joins TRBV7-2 and TRBJ1-1, with a possible D match to TRBD1 (6 bases). Germline-derived CDR1 and CDR2 are SGHTA and FQGNSA. This CDR3 region has 14 residues. The ends were cut back, 1 base at V and 2 bases at J, with 8 bases in the middle. The CDR3 sequence: CASSLVGGNTEAFF. CDR3 in DNA: TGTGCCAGCAGCTTAGTTGGGGGCAACACTGAAGCTTTCTTT.

This clone appeared a few times. The chain is built from TRBV28 and TRBJ2-7; 7 nucleotides align to TRBD2. The CDR3 consists of 16 residues. CDR1 MDHEN and CDR2 SYDVKM come from the germline V gene. The ends lost 3 bases at V and 3 bases at J; junction bases unmatched: 11. The CDR3 DNA reads TGTGCCAGCAGTTTGGGTGGCGGGGGAGGAGTCTACGAGCAGTACTTC. The encoded protein is CASSLGGGGGVYEQYF.